The present entry profiles one T cell receptor (beta chain) with its context. What it binds is unknown. Indicated time point: recipient sample about 28 days before transplant, after cytoreduction. Generated by immunoSEQ multiplex PCR, the TCRdb table keeps only in-frame clones and is missing some. The data hold around 37,000 clones, with 85% observed a single time. This sample was included in a study of T cell clonotyping in hematopoietic cell transplantation. The study's findings and limits: Higher Inverse Simpson Index values in graft donor and pretransplant recipient predicted broader posttransplant TCR diversity. Few recipient clonotypes overlapped donors; over 95% were de novo at given depth. Pathologically expanded recipient clonotypes increased progressively from day 30 to day 180 as diversity fell.

Germline CDR1 reads MNHEY; CDR2 reads SMNVEV (reference sequence). V was shortened by 5 bases and J by 3 bases, with 10 bases between the two germline ends. The length of the CDR3 is 13 residues. This chain uses TRBV27 with TRBJ1-2, with D maybe TRBD1 (6 bases). The starting material was peripheral blood mononuclear cells, obtained before stem cell transplant. The clonotype was recovered from a man in his sixties with acute myeloid leukemia. Some clones in this sample may be carry-over from other donors' samples. The CDR3 reads CASSRKGDYGYTF. The CDR3 region has the DNA TGTGCCAGCAGTAGAAAGGGGGACTATGGCTACACCTTC.